The 15 T cell receptor beta chains listed next were all sequenced from one sample in a study of molecular identifiers for immune sequencing clone quantification. TCRdb re-derived calls from the PCR reads in MiXCR, one entry per CDR3 protein. The sample lists approximately 320,000 distinct CDR3 sequences, roughly 24% occurring once. What was sequenced was naive CD8+ T cells from blood, with Jurkat cell RNA spiked in. As to subset: FACS-sorted CD8+CD4-CCR7+CD45RA+ naive T cells. These receptors originate from a human donor in good health. Some libraries in this study had Jurkat cell RNA spiked in.

Regarding this clonotype: No conserved phenylalanine or tryptophan is present at the end of the CDR3, so a read error is the likely explanation. The chain combines TRBV5-1 with TRBJ2-1, with 10 bases lining up with TRBD2. CDR1 is SGHRS and CDR2 is YFSETQ in the germline V gene. The CDR3 runs to 16 residues. V lost 0 bases to trimming and J lost 8 bases; unmatched junction nucleotides: 8. The CDR3 DNA reads as TGCGCCAGCAGCTTGGAGCGGGGGGGCAGGGGCGATGAGCAGTTCCTC. It translates to CASSLERGGRGDEQFL.

About this clonotype itself: Given a much more abundant clone one base away, this may be a read error. J is TRBJ2-6 and V is TRBV19; D is undetermined. Germline CDR1 reads LNHDA; CDR2 reads SQIVND (reference sequence). Trimming shortened V by 3 bases and J by 6 bases, and 12 bases separated the two germline ends. The CDR3 totals 15 residues. CDR3 in amino acids: CASSIVGNEANVLTF. The CDR3 DNA sequence: TGTGCCAGTAGTATTGTGGGAAATGAGGCCAACGTCCTGACTTTC.

This chain connects TRBV9 to TRBJ2-1; D is unclear. The CDR3 has 14 amino acids. The germline CDR1 and CDR2 sequences are SGDLS and YYNGEE. Deletions cut 0 bases from V and 9 bases from J, with 13 bases between. The CDR3 protein is CASSVGQHQTEQFF. DNA of the CDR3: TGTGCCAGCAGCGTAGGCCAGCACCAGACTGAGCAGTTCTTC.

This clonotype was counted ten times or more. The CDR3 DNA reads TGTGCCAGCAGTTCAACTAGCACAGATACGCAGTATTTT. Its translation is CASSSTSTDTQYF. The chain carries TRBV12-3 or TRBV12-4 and TRBJ2-3; no definite D call. Trimming pared 4 bases from V and 0 bases from J, leaving 5 bases between. This CDR3 region has 13 residues.

This clonotype was detected ten times or more. The CDR3 loop is CASTASQGAVQPQHF. For the CDR3, the DNA is TGTGCCAGCACTGCCAGCCAGGGGGCGGTTCAGCCCCAGCATTTT. This chain joins TRBV28 and TRBJ1-5; 8 bases fit TRBD1. J lost 6 bases, V lost 7 bases, and 11 bases had no gene match. This CDR3 comprises 15 residues. CDR1 is MDHEN and CDR2 is SYDVKM in the germline V gene.

In this sample, this clonotype turned up many times. V and J are TRBV27 and TRBJ2-3; tentative D call: TRBD2 (6 bases). The CDR3 has 14 amino acids. Germline values: CDR1 MNHEY, CDR2 SMNVEV (reference sequence). The V and J ends lost 5 bases and 11 bases respectively, with 20 bases between them. The CDR3: CASSPMTSLSGQYF. The CDR3 DNA reads as TGTGCCAGCAGTCCAATGACTAGTTTATCAGGGCAGTATTTT.

The V gene is TRBV21-1, the J gene TRBJ2-5; the table's D call, TRBD1, was not checked against the DNA. TRBV21-1 is assigned pseudogene status. The length of the CDR3 is 15 residues. CDR3 region: CASSGRGQPQETQYF. The DNA of the CDR3 is TGTGCCAGCAGCGGGCGGGGACAGCCCCAAGAGACCCAGTACTTC.

This clonotype appeared many times. This sequence joins TRBV7-9 and TRBJ2-1; tentative D call: TRBD1 (6 bases). Germline CDR1 and CDR2: SEHNR and FQNEAQ (reference sequence). This CDR3 spans 15 amino acids. Trimming left V 2 bases short and J 1 base short, with 9 bases between. The CDR3 reads CASSLNTGSYNEQFF. The CDR3 nucleotides are TGTGCCAGCAGCTTAAACACAGGGTCCTACAATGAGCAGTTCTTC.

This clonotype was seen more than once but under ten times. The J gene is TRBJ1-5, the V gene TRBV6-6; 7 bases fit TRBD1. The CDR3 totals 17 residues. Trimming took 0 bases from V and 1 from J; bases not matched to a gene: 6. Germline V gives CDR1 MNHNY, CDR2 SVGAGI (reference sequence). The CDR3 DNA is TGTGCCAGCAGTTACTCGAGTAGGGGACAGAGCAATCAGCCCCAGCATTTT. Its translation is CASSYSSRGQSNQPQHF.

This clonotype was counted ten times or more. The CDR3 region is CASSEDGRQETQYF. In DNA form, the CDR3 reads TGTGCCAGCAGTGAGGACGGACGTCAAGAGACCCAGTACTTC. The rearrangement joins TRBV6-6 to TRBJ2-5; D remains ambiguous. The CDR3 length is 14 residues. CDR1 MNHNY and CDR2 SVGAGI come from the germline V gene (reference sequence). The V end was cut by 5 bases, the J end by 2 bases, with 12 bases between.

This clonotype came up many times. The J gene is TRBJ2-7, the V gene TRBV27; possible D gene TRBD1, 6 bases. CDR1 is MNHEY and CDR2 is SMNVEV in the germline V gene (reference sequence). This CDR3 is 15 amino acids long. V lost 0 bases to trimming and J lost 5 bases, with 14 bases between them. CDR3 sequence: CASSLSGARGHEQYF. CDR3 bases: TGTGCCAGCAGTTTATCGGGCGCCAGGGGCCACGAGCAGTACTTC.

Notes on this clonotype: A read error may be the cause here, since a much bigger clone is one base away. The chain carries TRBV7-9 and TRBJ2-7; the D gene is possibly TRBD1 (6 bases). Trimming removed 1 base at V and 7 bases at J, with 20 bases between. CDR1 is SEHNR, CDR2 FQNEAQ, per germline (reference sequence). CDR3 size: 16 residues. CDR3 nucleotide sequence: TGTGCCAGCAGCTTAGGGTGGGGGCCCGAAGCTGCGGAGCAGTACTTC. Its protein product is CASSLGWGPEAAEQYF.

As to this clonotype: Since a much larger clone is just one base distant, this may be a read error. The V gene is TRBV27, the J gene TRBJ1-4; tentatively, D is TRBD1 (5 bases). There are 16 residues in the CDR3. The germline CDR1 and CDR2 sequences are MNHEY and SMNVEV (reference sequence). The V and J ends lost 5 bases and 8 bases respectively, with 21 bases between them. CDR3 nucleotide sequence: TGTGCCAGCAGTCCCGCTCCCAGGGCCCTCGTCGAAAAACTGTTTTTT. Its translation: CASSPAPRALVEKLFF. The entire variable domain, with the rest obtained from reference TRBV27 and TRBJ1-4, is as follows: EAQVTQNPRYLITVTGKKLTVTCSQNMNHEYMSWYRQDPGLGLRQIYYSMNVEVTDKGDVPEGYKVSRKEKRNFPLILESPSPNQTSLYFCASSPAPRALVEKLFFGSGTQLSVL.

This clonotype was detected only a few times. V gene TRBV16 combines with J gene TRBJ2-7; tentatively, D is TRBD2 (6 bases). The CDR3 sequence is 13 residues long. Germline V CDR1 and CDR2: KGHSY, FQNENV. Trimming took off 2 bases at V and 12 bases at J, with 17 bases between the two ends. The CDR3, as DNA: TGTGCCAGCAGCCAAGCCCACGGGGGACTCCGGTACTTC. Its translation: CASSQAHGGLRYF.

This clonotype was seen repeatedly, ten times or more. The chain's CDR3 is CASSLTGPRYGEKLFF. CDR3 bases: TGCGCCAGCAGCTTAACCGGCCCGCGTTACGGAGAAAAACTGTTTTTT. The chain is built from TRBV5-1 and TRBJ1-4; D not certain. CDR3 length: 16 residues. Trimming stripped 2 bases from V and 8 bases from J, with 19 bases between. Germline V lookup: CDR1 SGHRS, CDR2 YFSETQ.